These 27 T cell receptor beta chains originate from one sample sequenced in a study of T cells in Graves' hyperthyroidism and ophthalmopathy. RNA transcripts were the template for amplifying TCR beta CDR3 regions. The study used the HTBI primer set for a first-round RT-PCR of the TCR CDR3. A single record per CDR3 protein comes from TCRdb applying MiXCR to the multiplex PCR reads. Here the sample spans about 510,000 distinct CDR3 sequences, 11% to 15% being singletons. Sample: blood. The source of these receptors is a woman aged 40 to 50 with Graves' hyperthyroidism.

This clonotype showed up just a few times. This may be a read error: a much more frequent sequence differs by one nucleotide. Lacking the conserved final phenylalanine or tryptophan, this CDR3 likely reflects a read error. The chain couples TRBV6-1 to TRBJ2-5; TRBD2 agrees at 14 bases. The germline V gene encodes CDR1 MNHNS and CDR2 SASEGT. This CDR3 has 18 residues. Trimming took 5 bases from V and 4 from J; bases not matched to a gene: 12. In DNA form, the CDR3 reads TGTGCCAGCAGTCTTCAGGGACTAGCGGGAGTAAGGTCAGAGACCCAGTACTCC. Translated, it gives CASSLQGLAGVRSETQYS.

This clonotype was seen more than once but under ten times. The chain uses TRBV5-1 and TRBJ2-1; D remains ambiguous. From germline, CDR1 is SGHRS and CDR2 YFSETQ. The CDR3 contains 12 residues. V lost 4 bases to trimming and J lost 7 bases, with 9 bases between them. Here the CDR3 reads CASSLYGNEQFF. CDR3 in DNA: TGCGCCAGCAGCCTATATGGGAATGAGCAGTTCTTC.

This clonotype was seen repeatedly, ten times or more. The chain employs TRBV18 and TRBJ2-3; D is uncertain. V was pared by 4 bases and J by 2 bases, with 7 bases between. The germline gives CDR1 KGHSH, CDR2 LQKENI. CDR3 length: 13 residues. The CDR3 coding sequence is TGTGCCAGCTCACGCCCCCCCACAGATACGCAGTATTTT. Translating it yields CASSRPPTDTQYF.

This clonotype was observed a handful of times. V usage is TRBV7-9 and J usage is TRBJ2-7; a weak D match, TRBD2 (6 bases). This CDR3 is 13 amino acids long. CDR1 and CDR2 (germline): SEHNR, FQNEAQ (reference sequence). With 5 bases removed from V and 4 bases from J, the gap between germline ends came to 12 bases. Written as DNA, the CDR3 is TGTGCCAGCAGCAGGGACTTAAGATACGAGCAGTACTTC. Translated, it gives CASSRDLRYEQYF.

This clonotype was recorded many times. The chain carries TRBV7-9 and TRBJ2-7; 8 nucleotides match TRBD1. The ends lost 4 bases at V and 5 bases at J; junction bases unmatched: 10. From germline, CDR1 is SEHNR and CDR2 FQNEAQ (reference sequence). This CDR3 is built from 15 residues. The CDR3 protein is CASSSTGTGTNEQYF. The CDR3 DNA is TGTGCCAGCAGCTCCACCGGGACAGGTACGAACGAGCAGTACTTC.

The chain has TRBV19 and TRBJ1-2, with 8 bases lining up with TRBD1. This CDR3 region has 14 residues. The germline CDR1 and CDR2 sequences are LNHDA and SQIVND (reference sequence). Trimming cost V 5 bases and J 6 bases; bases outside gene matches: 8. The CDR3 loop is CASSGLTGVDGYTF. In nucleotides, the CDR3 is TGTGCCAGTAGTGGTCTGACAGGGGTGGATGGCTACACCTTC.

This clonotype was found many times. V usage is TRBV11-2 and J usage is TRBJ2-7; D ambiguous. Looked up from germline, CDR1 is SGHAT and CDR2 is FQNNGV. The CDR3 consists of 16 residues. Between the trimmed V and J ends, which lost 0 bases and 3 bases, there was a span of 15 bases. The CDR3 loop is CASSLDRSAIYYEQYF. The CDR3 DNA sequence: TGTGCCAGCAGCTTAGATCGCTCAGCAATCTACTACGAGCAGTACTTC.

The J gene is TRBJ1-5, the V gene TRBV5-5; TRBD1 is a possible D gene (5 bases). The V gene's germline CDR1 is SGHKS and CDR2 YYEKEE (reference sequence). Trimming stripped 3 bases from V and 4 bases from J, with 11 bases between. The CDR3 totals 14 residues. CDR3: CASSSSPGNQPQHF. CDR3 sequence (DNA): TGTGCCAGCAGCTCCAGCCCAGGGAATCAGCCCCAGCATTTT.

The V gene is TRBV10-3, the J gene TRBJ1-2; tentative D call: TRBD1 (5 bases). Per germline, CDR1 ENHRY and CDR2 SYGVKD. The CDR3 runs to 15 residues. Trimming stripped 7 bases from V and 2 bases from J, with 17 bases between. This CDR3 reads CAIMGSARDNYGYTF. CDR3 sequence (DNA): TGTGCCATCATGGGATCGGCCAGGGACAACTATGGCTACACCTTC.

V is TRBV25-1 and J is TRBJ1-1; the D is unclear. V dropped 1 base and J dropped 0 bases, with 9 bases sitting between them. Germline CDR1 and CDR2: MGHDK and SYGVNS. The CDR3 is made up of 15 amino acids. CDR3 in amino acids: CASSESGVLNTEAFF. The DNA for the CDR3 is TGTGCCAGCAGTGAATCTGGCGTCCTGAACACTGAAGCTTTCTTT.

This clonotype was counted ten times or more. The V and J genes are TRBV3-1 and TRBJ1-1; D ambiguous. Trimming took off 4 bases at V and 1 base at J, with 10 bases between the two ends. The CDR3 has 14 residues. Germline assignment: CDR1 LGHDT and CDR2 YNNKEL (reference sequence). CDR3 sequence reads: CASSPSGRNTEAFF. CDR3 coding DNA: TGTGCCAGCAGCCCATCAGGTAGGAACACTGAAGCTTTCTTT.

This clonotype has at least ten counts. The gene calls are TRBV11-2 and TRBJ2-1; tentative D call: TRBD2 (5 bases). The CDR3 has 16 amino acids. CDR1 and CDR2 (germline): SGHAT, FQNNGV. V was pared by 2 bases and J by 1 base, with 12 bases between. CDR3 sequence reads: CASSLFGVRSYNEQFF. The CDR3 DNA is TGTGCCAGCAGCTTATTCGGGGTTCGGTCCTACAATGAGCAGTTCTTC. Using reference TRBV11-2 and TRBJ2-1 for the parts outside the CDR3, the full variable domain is EAGVAQSPRYKIIEKRQSVAFWCNPISGHATLYWYQQILGQGPKLLIQFQNNGVVDDSQLPKDRFSAERLKGVDSTLKIQPAKLEDSAVYLCASSLFGVRSYNEQFFGPGTRLTVL.

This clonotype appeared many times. DNA for the CDR3: TGTGCCAGCAGTTTGCGGCCGGAGGCAGGGAGTTCCTACAATGAGCAGTTCTTC. This encodes CASSLRPEAGSSYNEQFF. This sequence joins TRBV28 and TRBJ2-1; D may match TRBD1 or TRBD2 (5 bases each). Germline CDR1 MDHEN, CDR2 SYDVKM. Deletions cut 3 bases from V and 1 base from J, with 19 bases between. The CDR3 has 18 amino acids. Based on the CDR3 plus reference TRBV28 and TRBJ2-1, the full variable domain is DVKVTQSSRYLVKRTGEKVFLECVQDMDHENMFWYRQDPGLGLRLIYFSYDVKMKEKGDIPEGYSVSREKKERFSLILESASTNQTSMYLCASSLRPEAGSSYNEQFFGPGTRLTVL.

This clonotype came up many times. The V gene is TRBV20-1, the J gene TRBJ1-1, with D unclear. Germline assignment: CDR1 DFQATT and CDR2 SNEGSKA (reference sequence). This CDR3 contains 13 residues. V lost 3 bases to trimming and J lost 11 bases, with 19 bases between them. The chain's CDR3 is CSASSETHSMAFF. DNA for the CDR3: TGCAGTGCTAGCAGCGAGACCCATAGTATGGCTTTCTTT.

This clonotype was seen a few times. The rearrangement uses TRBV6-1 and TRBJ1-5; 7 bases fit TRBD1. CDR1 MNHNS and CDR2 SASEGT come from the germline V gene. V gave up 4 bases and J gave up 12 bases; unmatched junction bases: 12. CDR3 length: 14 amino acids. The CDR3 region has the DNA TGTGCCAGCAGTGCCGACAGGGCAGGTAGCGTCCAGCATTTT. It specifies CASSADRAGSVQHF.

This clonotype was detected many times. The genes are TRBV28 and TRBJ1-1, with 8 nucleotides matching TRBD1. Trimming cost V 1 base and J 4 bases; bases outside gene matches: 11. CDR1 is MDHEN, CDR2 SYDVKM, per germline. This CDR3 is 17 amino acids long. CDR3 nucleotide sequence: TGTGCCAGCAGTTTATATGGCAGGGGGCGTCTAGGCACTGAAGCTTTCTTT. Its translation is CASSLYGRGRLGTEAFF.

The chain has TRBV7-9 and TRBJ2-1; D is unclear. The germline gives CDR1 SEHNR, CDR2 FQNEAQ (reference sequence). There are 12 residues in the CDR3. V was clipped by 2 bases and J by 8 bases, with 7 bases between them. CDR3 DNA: TGTGCCAGCAGCTTAAGCTCGTATGAGCAGTTCTTC. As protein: CASSLSSYEQFF. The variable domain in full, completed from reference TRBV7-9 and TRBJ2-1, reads DTGVSQNPRHKITKRGQNVTFRCDPISEHNRLYWYRQTLGQGPEFLTYFQNEAQLEKSRLLSDRFSAERPKGSFSTLEIQRTEQGDSAMYLCASSLSSYEQFFGPGTRLTVL.

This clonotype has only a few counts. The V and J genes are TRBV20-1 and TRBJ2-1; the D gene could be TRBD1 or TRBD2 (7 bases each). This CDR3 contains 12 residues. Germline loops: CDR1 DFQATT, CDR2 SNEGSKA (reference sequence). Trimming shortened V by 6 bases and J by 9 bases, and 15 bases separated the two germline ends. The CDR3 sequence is CSAHRGGGEQFF. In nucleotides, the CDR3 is TGCAGTGCCCACAGGGGCGGGGGTGAGCAGTTCTTC.

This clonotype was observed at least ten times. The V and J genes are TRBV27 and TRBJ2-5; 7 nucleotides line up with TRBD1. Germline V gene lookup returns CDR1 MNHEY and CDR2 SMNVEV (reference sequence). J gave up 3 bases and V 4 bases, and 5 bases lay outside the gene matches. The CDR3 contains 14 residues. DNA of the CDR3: TGTGCCAGCAGTTCTAAGGGGGCGGAAGAGACCCAGTACTTC. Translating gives CASSSKGAEETQYF.

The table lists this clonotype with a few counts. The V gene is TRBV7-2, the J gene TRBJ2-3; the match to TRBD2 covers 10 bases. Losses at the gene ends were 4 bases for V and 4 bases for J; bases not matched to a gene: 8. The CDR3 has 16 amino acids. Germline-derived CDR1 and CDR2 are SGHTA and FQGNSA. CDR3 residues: CASSSRTSGVPDTQYF. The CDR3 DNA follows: TGTGCCAGCAGCTCCCGGACTAGCGGTGTTCCAGATACGCAGTATTTT. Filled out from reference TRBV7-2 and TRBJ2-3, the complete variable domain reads GAGVSQSPSNKVTEKGKDVELRCDPISGHTALYWYRQSLGQGLEFLIYFQGNSAPDKSGLPSDRFSAERTGGSVSTLTIQRTQQEDSAVYLCASSSRTSGVPDTQYFGPGTRLTVL.

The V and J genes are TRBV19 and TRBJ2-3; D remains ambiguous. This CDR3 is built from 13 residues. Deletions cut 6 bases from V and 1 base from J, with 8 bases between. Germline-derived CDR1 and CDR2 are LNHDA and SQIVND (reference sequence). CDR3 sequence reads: CASRGYRTDTQYF. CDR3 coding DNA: TGTGCCAGTAGGGGATACCGCACAGATACGCAGTATTTT. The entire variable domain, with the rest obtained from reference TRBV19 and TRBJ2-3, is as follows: DGGITQSPKYLFRKEGQNVTLSCEQNLNHDAMYWYRQDPGQGLRLIYYSQIVNDFQKGDIAEGYSVSREKKESFPLTVTSAQKNPTAFYLCASRGYRTDTQYFGPGTRLTVL.

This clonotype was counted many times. CDR3 in amino acids: CASSSVGGTSGLQSSYNEQFF. Written as DNA, the CDR3 is TGCGCCAGCAGCTCCGTGGGAGGGACTAGCGGCCTTCAAAGCTCCTACAATGAGCAGTTCTTC. The V and J genes are TRBV5-1 and TRBJ2-1, with 11 nucleotides matching TRBD2. The germline gives CDR1 SGHRS, CDR2 YFSETQ. The CDR3 is 21 amino acids. The ends lost 3 bases at V and 0 bases at J; junction bases unmatched: 17.

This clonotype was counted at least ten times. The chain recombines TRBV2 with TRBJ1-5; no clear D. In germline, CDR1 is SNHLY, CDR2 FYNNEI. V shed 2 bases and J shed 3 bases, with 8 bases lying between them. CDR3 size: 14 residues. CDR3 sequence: CASSELGNNQPQHF. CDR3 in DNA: TGTGCCAGCAGTGAATTAGGGAACAATCAGCCCCAGCATTTT. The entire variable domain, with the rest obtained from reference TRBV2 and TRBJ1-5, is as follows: EPEVTQTPSHQVTQMGQEVILRCVPISNHLYFYWYRQILGQKVEFLVSFYNNEISEKSEIFDDQFSVERPDGSNFTLKIRSTKLEDSAMYFCASSELGNNQPQHFGDGTRLSIL.

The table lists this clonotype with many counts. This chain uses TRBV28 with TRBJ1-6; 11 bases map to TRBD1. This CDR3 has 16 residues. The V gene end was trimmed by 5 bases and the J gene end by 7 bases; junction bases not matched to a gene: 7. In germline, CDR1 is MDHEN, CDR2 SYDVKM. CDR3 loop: CASSPAGTGGNSPLHF. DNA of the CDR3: TGTGCCAGCAGTCCCGCGGGGACAGGGGGAAATTCACCCCTCCACTTT.

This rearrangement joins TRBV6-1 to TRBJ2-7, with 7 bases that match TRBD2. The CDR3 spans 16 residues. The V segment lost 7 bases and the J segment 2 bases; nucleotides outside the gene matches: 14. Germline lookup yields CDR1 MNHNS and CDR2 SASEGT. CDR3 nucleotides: TGTGCCAGCACCCACGGGCTAGCGGAGCCAACCTACGAGCAGTACTTC. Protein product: CASTHGLAEPTYEQYF.

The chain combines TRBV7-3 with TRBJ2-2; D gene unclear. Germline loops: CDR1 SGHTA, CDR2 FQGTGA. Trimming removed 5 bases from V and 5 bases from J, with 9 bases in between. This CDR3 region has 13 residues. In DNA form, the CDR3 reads TGTGCCAGCAGCCCTAGACATACCGGGGAGCTGTTTTTT. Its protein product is CASSPRHTGELFF.

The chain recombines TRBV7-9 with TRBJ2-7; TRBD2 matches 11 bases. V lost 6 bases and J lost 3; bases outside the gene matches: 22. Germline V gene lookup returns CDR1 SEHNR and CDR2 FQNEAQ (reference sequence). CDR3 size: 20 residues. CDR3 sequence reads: CASRFARLAGPPAHIYEQYF. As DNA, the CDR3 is TGTGCCAGCAGATTCGCCAGACTAGCGGGACCCCCAGCCCATATCTACGAGCAGTACTTC.